This T cell receptor (beta chain) is from a study of beta chain features in type 1 diabetes. The study's findings and limits: Researchers caution that PCR might favor shorter templates, equally among patients and controls. Researchers could not determine here whether HLA type influences TCRB rearrangement.

This clone was recorded a few times. The antigen remains unidentified. Other DNA sequences from this sample encode an identical CDR3 as well. The study reverse transcribed the entire isolated RNA, so it sequenced expressed TCRB transcripts. TCRdb keeps only in-frame clones here, not all; method: immunoSEQ multiplex PCR. The data contain fewer than 900,000 clones, roughly a sixth of them singletons. The ends were cut back, 3 bases at V and 0 bases at J, with 11 bases in the middle. The V gene's germline CDR1 is MDHEN and CDR2 SYDVKM. The CDR3 consists of 16 residues. Sequences were obtained from naive CD4+ T cells from blood. The chain carries TRBV28 and TRBJ2-2, with a possible D match to TRBD1 (6 bases). This TCR came from a woman aged 18 to 35 in good health. The CDR3 protein is CASSLSGAPNTGELFF. The CDR3 DNA reads as TGTGCCAGCAGTTTGTCAGGGGCCCCGAACACCGGGGAGCTGTTTTTT.